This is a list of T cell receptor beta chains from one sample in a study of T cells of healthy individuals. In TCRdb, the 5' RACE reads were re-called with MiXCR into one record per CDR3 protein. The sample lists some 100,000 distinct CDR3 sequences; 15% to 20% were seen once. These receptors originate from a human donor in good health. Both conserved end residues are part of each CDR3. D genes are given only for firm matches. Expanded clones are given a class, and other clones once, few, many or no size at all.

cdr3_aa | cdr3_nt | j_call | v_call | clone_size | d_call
CASSLEGNTEAFF | TGTGCCAGCAGCTTAGAGGGGAACACTGAAGCTTTCTTT | TRBJ1-1 | TRBV5-6 | many | -
CSAPQGPNSYNEQFF | TGCAGTGCCCCTCAGGGGCCCAACTCCTACAATGAGCAGTTCTTC | TRBJ2-1 | TRBV20-1 | many | -
CASNKEGIQPQHF | TGTGCCAGTAACAAAGAAGGGATCCAGCCCCAGCATTTT | TRBJ1-5 | TRBV19 | - | -
CASSPVKMGETQYF | TGTGCCAGCTCACCGGTTAAGATGGGGGAGACCCAGTACTTC | TRBJ2-5 | TRBV18 | few | -
CASSLRDRVDYEQYF | TGTGCCAGCAGCTTAAGGGACAGGGTAGACTACGAGCAGTACTTC | TRBJ2-7 | TRBV7-2 | - | TRBD1
CASSPWPGRSTDTQYF | TGCGCCAGCAGCCCCTGGCCGGGACGGAGCACAGATACGCAGTATTTT | TRBJ2-3 | TRBV5-1 | - | -
CASSLDPGRGADEQYF | TGTGCCAGCAGCTTAGATCCTGGGCGGGGGGCAGACGAGCAGTACTTC | TRBJ2-7 | TRBV11-2 | - | TRBD2
CAISGSLYNEQFF | TGTGCCATCAGTGGTTCCCTCTACAATGAGCAGTTCTTC | TRBJ2-1 | TRBV10-3 | few | -
CASSWLRLRGNQPQHF | TGTGCCAGCAGTTGGTTACGACTACGGGGCAATCAGCCCCAGCATTTT | TRBJ1-5 | TRBV6-2/TRBV6-3 | - | -
CASSPRVGTVNTGELFF | TGTGCCAGCTCACCACGAGTAGGGACGGTGAACACCGGGGAGCTGTTTTTT | TRBJ2-2 | TRBV18 | - | -
CASSEDGHQPQHF | TGTGCCAGCAGTGAGGACGGTCATCAGCCCCAGCATTTT | TRBJ1-5 | TRBV6-4 | - | -
CASSLWRRTSADTQYF | TGTGCCAGCAGCCTCTGGAGGAGGACTAGTGCAGATACGCAGTATTTT | TRBJ2-3 | TRBV7-9 | many | TRBD2
CASSLNLGTYEQYF | TGTGCCAGCAGCTTAAACTTAGGTACCTACGAGCAGTACTTC | TRBJ2-7 | TRBV7-2 | many | -
CSARDLIGLLQFF | TGCAGTGCTAGAGATTTGATAGGGCTTTTACAGTTCTTC | TRBJ2-1 | TRBV20-1 | - | -
CASSFPGQPHIF | TGCGCCAGCAGCTTTCCGGGACAACCACACATTTTC | TRBJ2-7 | TRBV4-1 | - | -
CASSQDGGGNDGYTF | TGCGCCAGCAGCCAAGACGGCGGAGGGAATGACGGCTACACCTTC | TRBJ1-2 | TRBV4-3 | - | -
CASSPRTGGVNIQYF | TGTGCCAGCAGCCCACGAACAGGGGGCGTCAACATTCAGTACTTC | TRBJ2-4 | TRBV27 | - | TRBD1
CSARGTENSPLHF | TGCAGTGCTAGAGGGACGGAGAATTCACCCCTCCACTTT | TRBJ1-6 | TRBV20-1 | many | -
CASSDGRQDYTGELFF | TGTGCCAGCAGCGACGGGAGGCAGGATTACACCGGGGAGCTGTTTTTT | TRBJ2-2 | TRBV9 | few | TRBD2
CASSYGSRDSLTNEQFF | TGTGCCAGCAGCTACGGATCGCGGGACAGCCTTACAAATGAGCAGTTCTTC | TRBJ2-1 | TRBV11-2 | many | -
CASKDRPYSNQPQHF | TGTGCCAGCAAGGACAGGCCCTATAGCAATCAGCCCCAGCATTTT | TRBJ1-5 | TRBV2 | - | TRBD1
CASNWWTGGRTYEQYF | TGCGCCAGCAACTGGTGGACAGGGGGTAGGACCTACGAGCAGTACTTC | TRBJ2-7 | TRBV4-1 | - | TRBD1
CASTPAQGITETQYF | TGTGCCAGCACCCCCGCCCAGGGGATAACGGAGACCCAGTACTTC | TRBJ2-5 | TRBV28 | - | -
CASSLVPSGAERRETQYF | TGTGCCAGCAGCTTAGTACCTAGCGGGGCGGAACGACGGGAGACCCAGTACTTC | TRBJ2-5 | TRBV7-9 | - | TRBD2
CASSPGRTGVSYEQYF | TGTGCCAGCAGCCCCGGGCGGACAGGGGTCTCCTACGAGCAGTACTTC | TRBJ2-7 | TRBV12-3/TRBV12-4 | few | TRBD1
CSAAGQGNSPLHF | TGCAGTGCTGCGGGACAGGGCAATTCACCCCTCCACTTT | TRBJ1-6 | TRBV20-1 | many | TRBD1
CASSLLGDSPLHF | TGTGCCAGCAGCCTATTAGGGGATTCACCCCTCCACTTT | TRBJ1-6 | TRBV7-2 | few | -
CASSLAGEDNEQFF | TGTGCCAGCAGTTTGGCGGGAGAGGACAATGAGCAGTTCTTC | TRBJ2-1 | TRBV28 | - | TRBD2
CSAGTGGGRQPQHF | TGCAGTGCTGGGACAGGAGGGGGCAGACAGCCCCAGCATTTT | TRBJ1-5 | TRBV20-1 | - | TRBD1
CAWIPLTGELFF | TGTGCCTGGATCCCCCTCACCGGGGAGCTGTTTTTT | TRBJ2-2 | TRBV30 | many | -
CSAPLGEIVDTQYF | TGCAGTGCTCCTTTGGGGGAGATAGTTGATACGCAGTATTTT | TRBJ2-3 | TRBV20-1 | - | -
CAISVGADNEQFF | TGTGCCATCAGTGTCGGGGCGGACAATGAGCAGTTCTTC | TRBJ2-1 | TRBV10-3 | many | -
CSVTPGGNTIYF | TGCAGCGTGACCCCAGGGGGAAACACCATATATTTT | TRBJ1-3 | TRBV29-1 | many | -
CASSFTTGTTETQYF | TGTGCCAGCAGCTTCACGACGGGGACGACGGAGACCCAGTACTTC | TRBJ2-5 | TRBV13 | - | -
CASSPYGAETQYF | TGCGCCAGCAGCCCGTATGGTGCGGAGACCCAGTACTTC | TRBJ2-5 | TRBV5-1 | - | -
CASSRRVTDTQYF | TGTGCCAGCAGCCGTCGGGTCACAGATACGCAGTATTTT | TRBJ2-3 | TRBV28 | - | -
CASSFSGRATDTQYF | TGTGCCAGCAGTTTCAGCGGGAGGGCCACAGATACGCAGTATTTT | TRBJ2-3 | TRBV12-3/TRBV12-4 | - | TRBD2
CAISARDEQFF | TGTGCCATCAGTGCCCGGGATGAGCAGTTCTTC | TRBJ2-1 | TRBV10-3 | few | -
CASSSILLRFGANVLTF | TGTGCCAGCAGCTCCATACTATTAAGGTTTGGGGCCAACGTCCTGACTTTC | TRBJ2-6 | TRBV5-6 | many | -
CASSSETANSPLHF | TGTGCCAGCAGCTCCGAGACAGCCAATTCACCCCTCCACTTT | TRBJ1-6 | TRBV6-5 | - | -
CASRSRPGRTEAFF | TGTGCCAGTAGATCCCGACCGGGCAGGACTGAAGCTTTCTTT | TRBJ1-1 | TRBV7-2 | - | -
CASSPAVSSEQFF | TGTGCCAGCAGCCCTGCGGTCTCGAGTGAGCAGTTCTTC | TRBJ2-1 | TRBV7-2 | many | -
CASSLRGQMNTEAFF | TGTGCCAGCAGCTTAAGGGGGCAGATGAACACTGAAGCTTTCTTT | TRBJ1-1 | TRBV7-2 | many | TRBD1
CASSPAGGRTDTQYF | TGTGCCAGCTCACCAGCGGGAGGAAGGACAGATACGCAGTATTTT | TRBJ2-3 | TRBV18 | few | TRBD2
CASSLPQPNYGYTF | TGTGCCAGCAGCTTACCACAGCCTAACTATGGCTACACCTTC | TRBJ1-2 | TRBV7-2 | many | -